Following are 4 T cell receptor beta chains from one sample sequenced in a study of OX40 agonist ivuxolimab in advanced cancers. Libraries were prepared by immunoSEQ multiplex PCR; TCRdb keeps only in-frame clonotypes and omits some of them. Of fewer than 95,000 clones in the sample, just under 90% were seen once. The sample here was CD4+ or CD8+ T cells sorted from blood, taken in a trial of the OX40 agonist ivuxolimab. The receptors were sampled from an adult with an advanced solid tumor such as melanoma, head and neck, liver or kidney cancer.

Concerning this clone: The same CDR3 also results from other DNA sequences found in this sample. V gene TRBV5-6 combines with J gene TRBJ2-7; 8 bases match TRBD1. The J segment lost 2 bases and the V segment lost 5 bases, leaving 6 bases of the junction unmatched. The CDR3 is 14 amino acids. In germline, CDR1 is SGHDT, CDR2 YYEEEE. The CDR3 coding sequence is TGTGCCAGCAGTTGGGGGACAGGAGCCTACGAGCAGTACTTC. Its translation: CASSWGTGAYEQYF.

This clone has just one count. The chain recombines TRBV7-9 with TRBJ2-2, with 9 nucleotides matching TRBD1. This CDR3 spans 16 amino acids. Unmatched junction bases numbered 11, after V lost 5 bases and J lost 7 bases. Germline assignment: CDR1 SEHNR and CDR2 FQNEAQ (reference sequence). As DNA, the CDR3 is TGTGCCAGCAGCGATTCCGGGACAGGGTCGGTCGGGGAGCTGTTTTTT. The encoded protein is CASSDSGTGSVGELFF.

This clone was seen a single time. V and J are TRBV18 and TRBJ1-4, with TRBD1 matching 7 bases. The CDR3 runs 15 residues. Losses at the gene ends were 6 bases for V and 4 bases for J; bases not matched to a gene: 8. Per germline, CDR1 KGHSH and CDR2 LQKENI. The CDR3 reads CASSHTGTDNEKLFF. The CDR3 bases are TGTGCCAGCTCTCACACCGGGACAGATAATGAAAAACTGTTTTTT.

The CDR3 sequence is CASSLDGQSLAKNIQYF. The DNA for the CDR3 is TGCGCCAGCAGCTTGGACGGACAGTCTCTAGCCAAAAACATTCAGTACTTC. The rearrangement uses TRBV5-1 and TRBJ2-4, with a weak D call TRBD1 (6 bases). The CDR3 sequence is 17 residues long. Trimming took 0 bases from V and 0 from J, leaving 13 bases between them. Germline CDR1 SGHRS, CDR2 YFSETQ.